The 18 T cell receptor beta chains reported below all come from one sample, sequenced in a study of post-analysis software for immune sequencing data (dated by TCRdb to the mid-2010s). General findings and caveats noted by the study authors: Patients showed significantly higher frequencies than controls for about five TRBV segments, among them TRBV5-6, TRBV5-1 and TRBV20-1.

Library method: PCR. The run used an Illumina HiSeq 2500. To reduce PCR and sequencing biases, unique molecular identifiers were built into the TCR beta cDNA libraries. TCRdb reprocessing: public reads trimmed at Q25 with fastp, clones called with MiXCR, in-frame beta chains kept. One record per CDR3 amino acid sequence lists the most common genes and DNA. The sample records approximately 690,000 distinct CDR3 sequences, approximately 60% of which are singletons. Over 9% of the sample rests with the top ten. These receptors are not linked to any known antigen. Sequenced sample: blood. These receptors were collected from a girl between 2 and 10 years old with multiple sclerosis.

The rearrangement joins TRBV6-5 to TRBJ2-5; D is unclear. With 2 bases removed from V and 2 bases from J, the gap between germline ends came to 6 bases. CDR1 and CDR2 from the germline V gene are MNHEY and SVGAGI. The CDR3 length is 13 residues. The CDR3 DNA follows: TGTGCCAGCAGTTACCTGCATCAAGAGACCCAGTACTTC. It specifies CASSYLHQETQYF.

The CDR3 sequence: CSVEDAGGTPTDTQYF. In DNA, the CDR3 is TGCAGCGTTGAAGACGCCGGAGGGACTCCCACAGATACGCAGTATTTT. This chain connects TRBV29-1 to TRBJ2-3, with a tentative D call TRBD2 (6 bases). The V and J ends lost 0 bases and 2 bases respectively, with 15 bases between them. The CDR3 contains 16 residues. Per the germline V gene, CDR1 is SQVTM and CDR2 is ANQGSEA.

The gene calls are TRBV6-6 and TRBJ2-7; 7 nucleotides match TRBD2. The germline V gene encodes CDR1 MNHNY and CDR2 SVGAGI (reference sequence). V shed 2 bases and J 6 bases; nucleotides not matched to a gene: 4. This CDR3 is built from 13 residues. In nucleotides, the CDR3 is TGTGCCAGCAGTTACGCGGGAGTGGCCGAGCAGTACTTC. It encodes CASSYAGVAEQYF.

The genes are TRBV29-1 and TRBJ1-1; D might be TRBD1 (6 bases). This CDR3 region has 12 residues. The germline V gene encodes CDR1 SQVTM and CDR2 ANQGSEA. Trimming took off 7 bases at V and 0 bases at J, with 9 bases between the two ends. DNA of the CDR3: TGCAGCGAAACAGGGTTGAACACTGAAGCTTTCTTT. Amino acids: CSETGLNTEAFF.

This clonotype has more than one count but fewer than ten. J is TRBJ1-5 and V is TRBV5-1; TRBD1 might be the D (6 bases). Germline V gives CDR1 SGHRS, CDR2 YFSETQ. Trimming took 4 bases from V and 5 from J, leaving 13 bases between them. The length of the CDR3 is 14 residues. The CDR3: CASSIRGGDQPQHF. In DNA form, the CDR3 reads TGCGCCAGCAGCATAAGGGGGGGCGATCAGCCCCAGCATTTT.

CDR3 bases: TGTGCCAGCAGGGGAGACGGTTCATACTACGAGCAGTACTTC. Translated: CASRGDGSYYEQYF. The chain employs TRBV25-1 and TRBJ2-5; tentatively, D is TRBD2 (5 bases). The end of the DNA fits TRBJ2-7 better, so the J call may be wrong. Germline V gene data show CDR1 as MGHDK and CDR2 as SYGVNS. The CDR3 has 14 amino acids.

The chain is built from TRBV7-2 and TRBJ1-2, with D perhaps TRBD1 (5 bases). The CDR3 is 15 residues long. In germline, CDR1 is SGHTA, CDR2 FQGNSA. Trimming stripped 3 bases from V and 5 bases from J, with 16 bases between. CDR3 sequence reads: CASSLTRLGGYGYTF. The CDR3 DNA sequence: TGTGCCAGCAGCTTGACTCGTTTGGGGGGGTATGGCTACACCTTC.

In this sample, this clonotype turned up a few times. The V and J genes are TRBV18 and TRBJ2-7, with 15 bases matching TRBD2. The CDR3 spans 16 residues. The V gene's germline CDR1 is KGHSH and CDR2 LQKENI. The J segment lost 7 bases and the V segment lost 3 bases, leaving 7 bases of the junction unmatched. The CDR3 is CASSPGLAGGPREQYF. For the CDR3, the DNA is TGTGCCAGCTCACCGGGACTAGCGGGAGGTCCGCGGGAGCAGTACTTC.

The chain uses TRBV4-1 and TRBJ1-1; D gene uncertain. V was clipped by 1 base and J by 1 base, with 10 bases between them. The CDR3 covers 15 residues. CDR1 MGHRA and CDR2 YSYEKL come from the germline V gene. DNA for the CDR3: TGCGCCAGCAGCCAAGGGAGACCGAGGAACACTGAAGCTTTCTTT. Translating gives CASSQGRPRNTEAFF.

The DNA for the CDR3 is TGCGCCAGCAGCTTGGCGGCACCTATACCACAAGAGACCCAGTACTTC. It translates to CASSLAAPIPQETQYF. This chain joins TRBV5-1 and TRBJ2-5; the D is unclear. V gave up 0 bases and J gave up 2 bases, with 14 bases separating them. The CDR3 has 16 residues. Germline assignment: CDR1 SGHRS and CDR2 YFSETQ.

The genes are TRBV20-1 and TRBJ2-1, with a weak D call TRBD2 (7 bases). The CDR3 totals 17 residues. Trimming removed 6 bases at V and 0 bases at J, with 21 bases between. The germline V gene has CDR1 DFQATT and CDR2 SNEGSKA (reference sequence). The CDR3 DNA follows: TGCAGTGCCCCCAAGGGGGGGGGGGCCAGCTCCTACAATGAGCAGTTCTTC. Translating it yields CSAPKGGGASSYNEQFF.

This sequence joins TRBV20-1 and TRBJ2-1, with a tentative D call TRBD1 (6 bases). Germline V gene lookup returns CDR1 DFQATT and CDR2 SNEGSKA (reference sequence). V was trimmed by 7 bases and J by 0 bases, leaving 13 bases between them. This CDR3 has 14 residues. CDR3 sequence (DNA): TGCAGTGTCATCCAGGGGAGCTCCTACAATGAGCAGTTCTTC. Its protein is CSVIQGSSYNEQFF.

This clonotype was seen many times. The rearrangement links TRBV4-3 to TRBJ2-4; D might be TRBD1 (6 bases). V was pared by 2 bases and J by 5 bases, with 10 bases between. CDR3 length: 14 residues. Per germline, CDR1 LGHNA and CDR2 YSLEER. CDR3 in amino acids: CASSQPDRQNIQYF. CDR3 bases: TGCGCCAGCAGCCAACCGGACAGACAAAACATTCAGTACTTC.

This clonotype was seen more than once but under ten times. This CDR3 is CSVEWTNLGDTQYF. DNA of the CDR3: TGCAGCGTTGAATGGACCAACCTTGGGGATACGCAGTATTTT. This chain connects TRBV29-1 to TRBJ2-3; D gene unclear. CDR1 and CDR2 (germline): SQVTM, ANQGSEA. The CDR3 length is 14 residues. Deletions cut 2 bases from V and 6 bases from J, with 15 bases between.

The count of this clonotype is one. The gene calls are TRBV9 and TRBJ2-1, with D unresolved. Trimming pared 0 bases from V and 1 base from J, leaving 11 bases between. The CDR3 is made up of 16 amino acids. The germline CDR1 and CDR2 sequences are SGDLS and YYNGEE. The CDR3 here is CASSVAIGSSYNEQFF. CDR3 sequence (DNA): TGTGCCAGCAGCGTAGCTATTGGCTCATCCTACAATGAGCAGTTCTTC.

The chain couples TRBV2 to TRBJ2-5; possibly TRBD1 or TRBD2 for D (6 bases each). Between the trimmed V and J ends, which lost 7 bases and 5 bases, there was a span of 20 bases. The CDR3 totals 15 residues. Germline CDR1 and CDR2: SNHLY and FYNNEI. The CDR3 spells CASNTVQGGGETQYF. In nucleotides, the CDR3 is TGTGCCAGCAATACCGTTCAAGGAGGGGGGGAGACCCAGTACTTC.

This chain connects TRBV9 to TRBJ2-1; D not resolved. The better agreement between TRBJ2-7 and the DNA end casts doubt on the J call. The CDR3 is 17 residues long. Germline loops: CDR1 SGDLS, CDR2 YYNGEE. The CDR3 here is CASSVGSVAVGDNEQYF. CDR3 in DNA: TGTGCCAGCAGCGTAGGGTCTGTGGCGGTGGGCGACAATGAGCAGTACTTC.

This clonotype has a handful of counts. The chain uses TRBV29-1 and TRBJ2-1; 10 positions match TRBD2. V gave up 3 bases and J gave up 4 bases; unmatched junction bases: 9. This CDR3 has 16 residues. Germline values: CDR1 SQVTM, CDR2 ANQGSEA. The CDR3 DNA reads TGCAGCGTTGAGCCTGCGGGACTAGCGAGTTACAATGAGCAGTTCTTC. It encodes CSVEPAGLASYNEQFF.